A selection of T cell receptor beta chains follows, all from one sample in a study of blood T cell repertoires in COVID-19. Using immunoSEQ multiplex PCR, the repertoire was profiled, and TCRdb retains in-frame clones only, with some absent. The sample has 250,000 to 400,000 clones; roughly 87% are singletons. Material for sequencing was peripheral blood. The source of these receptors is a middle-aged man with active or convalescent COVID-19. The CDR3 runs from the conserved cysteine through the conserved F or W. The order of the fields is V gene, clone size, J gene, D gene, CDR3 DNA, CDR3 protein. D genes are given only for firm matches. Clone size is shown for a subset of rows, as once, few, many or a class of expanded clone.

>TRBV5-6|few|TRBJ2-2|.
TGTGCCAGCAGCCGACGAGGGGGGGCCCCCGGGGAGCTGTTTTTT
CASSRRGGAPGELFF
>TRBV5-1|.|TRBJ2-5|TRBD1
TGCGCCAGCAGCTTGTTAGGACAGGGGGTAGAGACCCAGTACTTC
CASSLLGQGVETQYF
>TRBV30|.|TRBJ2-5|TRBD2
TGTGCCTGGAGTGTAAAGGTAGCGGGAGCGAGGGAGACCCAGTACTTC
CAWSVKVAGARETQYF
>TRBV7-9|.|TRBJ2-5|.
TGTGCCAGCAGCTTACTCCCCGGGGTAGGGGAGACCCAGTACTTC
CASSLLPGVGETQYF
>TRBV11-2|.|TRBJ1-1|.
TGTGCCAGCAGCTTAGATCCCTTCTCCACTAAAGCTTTCTTT
CASSLDPFSTKAFF
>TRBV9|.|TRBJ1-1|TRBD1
TGTGCCAGCAGCCCGGGACAGGGGTTCACTGAAGCTTTCTTT
CASSPGQGFTEAFF
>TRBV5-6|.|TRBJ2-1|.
TGTGCCAGCAGCGGCTTGGGACACAACAATGAGCAGTTCTTC
CASSGLGHNNEQFF
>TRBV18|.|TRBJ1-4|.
TGTGCCAGCTCCGGGACAAGTGGTGAAAAACTGTTTTTT
CASSGTSGEKLFF
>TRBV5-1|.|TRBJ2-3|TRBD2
TGCGCCAGCAGACAACCGGGACTAGCGGGGGGTGGGACAGATACGCAGTATTTT
CASRQPGLAGGGTDTQYF
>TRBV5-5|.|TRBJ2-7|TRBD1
TGTGCCAGCAGCTTGGGGAAAATAACCGGGACAGGGTCCTACGAGCAGTACTTC
CASSLGKITGTGSYEQYF
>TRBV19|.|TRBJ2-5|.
TGTGCCAGTAGTATAGTGGGCTTCGTGGGGACCCAGTACTTC
CASSIVGFVGTQYF
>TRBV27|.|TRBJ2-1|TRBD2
TGTGCCAGCAGTTTTTTAGCGGGAGGCTACAATGAGCAGTTCTTC
CASSFLAGGYNEQFF
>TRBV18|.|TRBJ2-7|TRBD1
TGTGCCAGCTCACCGAGGACAGGGTCGGAGGAGCAGTACTTC
CASSPRTGSEEQYF